Below are 29 T cell receptor beta chains sequenced from a single sample in a study of blood T cell repertoires in COVID-19. The method was immunoSEQ multiplex PCR; TCRdb's version includes in-frame clones alone and lacks a portion of them. The sample has 90,000 to 130,000 clones, 85% to 90% seen once. Material: peripheral blood. These receptor sequences come from a woman between 50 and 59 years old with acute or convalescent COVID-19.

This clone was detected a few times. The CDR3 is CASRIERGPYNEQFF. Written as DNA, the CDR3 is TGTGCCAGCAGGATTGAGCGGGGCCCCTACAATGAGCAGTTCTTC. The chain uses TRBV27 and TRBJ2-1; 7 bases agree with TRBD2. This CDR3 spans 15 amino acids. CDR1 MNHEY and CDR2 SMNVEV come from the germline V gene (reference sequence). With V trimmed by 6 bases and J by 2 bases, 7 bases remained unmatched.

V is TRBV15 and J is TRBJ2-3, with 7 nucleotides matching TRBD2. The CDR3 has 14 amino acids. The trim removed 5 bases at V and 2 bases at J, leaving 4 bases unmatched. Germline V gene data show CDR1 as LNHNV and CDR2 as YYDKDF (reference sequence). CDR3 DNA: TGTGCCACCAGCCTCCGGGACTACACAGATACGCAGTATTTT. It codes for CATSLRDYTDTQYF.

The chain uses TRBV19 and TRBJ1-1; D ambiguous. The CDR3 extends over 12 amino acids. V was cut by 5 bases and J by 7 bases, with 11 bases left in between. Per germline, CDR1 LNHDA and CDR2 SQIVND (reference sequence). The CDR3 region is CASSSSTGEAFF. In nucleotides, the CDR3 is TGTGCCAGTAGTTCTTCGACGGGTGAAGCTTTCTTT.

The chain joins TRBV4-1 to TRBJ2-5, with TRBD1 identical over 10 bases. This CDR3 is built from 16 residues. The V segment lost 1 base and the J segment 3 bases; nucleotides outside the gene matches: 5. Germline V gene data show CDR1 as MGHRA and CDR2 as YSYEKL. CDR3 residues: CASSQGLGTGEETQYF. In DNA, the CDR3 is TGCGCCAGCAGCCAAGGGCTCGGGACAGGGGAAGAGACCCAGTACTTC.

J is TRBJ2-5 and V is TRBV20-1; 13 bases are a match to TRBD2. Germline CDR1 and CDR2: DFQATT and SNEGSKA (reference sequence). The CDR3 length is 18 residues. V was clipped by 3 bases and J by 7 bases; unmatched bases: 17. The CDR3 is CSASGSLLAGGPEGTQYF. The CDR3 region has the DNA TGCAGTGCTAGTGGGTCCCTACTAGCGGGAGGGCCGGAGGGGACCCAGTACTTC.

In its sample, this clone was seen once. The chain is built from TRBV5-1 and TRBJ2-2, with D hard to call. Trimming stripped 1 base from V and 1 base from J, with 8 bases between. In germline, CDR1 is SGHRS, CDR2 YFSETQ. The CDR3 runs to 15 residues. In DNA form, the CDR3 reads TGCGCCAGCAGCTTGCGTCCAGGGAACACCGGGGAGCTGTTTTTT. This translates into CASSLRPGNTGELFF. Looking up the rest from reference TRBV5-1 and TRBJ2-2 gives the full variable domain: KAGVTQTPRYLIKTRGQQVTLSCSPISGHRSVSWYQQTPGQGLQFLFEYFSETQRNKGNFPGRFSGRQFSNSRSEMNVSTLELGDSALYLCASSLRPGNTGELFFGEGSRLTVL.

CDR3 bases: TGTGCCTGGAGTGATTCGGGACTAGCAACAGATACGCAGTATTTT. This translates into CAWSDSGLATDTQYF. The chain combines TRBV30 with TRBJ2-3, with 9 positions matching TRBD2. Unmatched junction bases numbered 5, after V lost 1 base and J lost 3 bases. The CDR3 covers 15 residues. The V gene's germline CDR1 is GTSNPN and CDR2 SVGIG (reference sequence).

V usage is TRBV5-1 and J usage is TRBJ2-3, with D uncertain. Trimming removed 0 bases from V and 2 bases from J, with 10 bases in between. Germline V gene sequence: CDR1 SGHRS, CDR2 YFSETQ. The CDR3 runs 15 residues. CDR3 sequence: CASSLESVSTDTQYF. Here the CDR3 DNA reads TGCGCCAGCAGCTTGGAGTCGGTCTCCACAGATACGCAGTATTTT.

The V call is TRBV7-2, the J call TRBJ2-7; perhaps TRBD2 as D (5 bases). Deletions cut 4 bases from V and 2 bases from J, with 12 bases between. Germline V CDR1 and CDR2: SGHTA, FQGNSA. The CDR3 is 14 residues long. The CDR3: CASSSMRVAYEQYF. CDR3 coding DNA: TGTGCCAGCAGCTCCATGCGGGTAGCCTACGAGCAGTACTTC.

The count of this clone is one. The rearrangement joins TRBV29-1 to TRBJ2-7; D is unresolved. The germline CDR1 and CDR2 sequences are SQVTM and ANQGSEA. CDR3 length: 13 amino acids. V gave up 1 base and J gave up 0 bases, with 7 bases separating them. This CDR3 reads CSVEVAPSYEQYF. The DNA of the CDR3 is TGCAGCGTTGAAGTGGCACCCTCCTACGAGCAGTACTTC.

DNA of the CDR3: TGCAGCGTTGGGGAGGGGAATAGGAGGGGGAACACTGAAGCTTTCTTT. It specifies CSVGEGNRRGNTEAFF. V gene TRBV29-1 combines with J gene TRBJ1-1, with D possibly matching TRBD1 (5 bases). V was pared by 4 bases and J by 1 base, with 19 bases between. This CDR3 region has 16 residues. The germline V gene has CDR1 SQVTM and CDR2 ANQGSEA.

Only a few counts were recorded for this clone. This chain uses TRBV18 with TRBJ2-1, with a weak D call TRBD1 (6 bases). Germline V gene lookup returns CDR1 KGHSH and CDR2 LQKENI. The V and J ends lost 1 base and 0 bases respectively, with 13 bases between them. The CDR3 consists of 17 residues. CDR3 DNA sequence: TGTGCCAGCTCACCACAACTCCAGGGGAGCTCCTACAATGAGCAGTTCTTC. Its protein product is CASSPQLQGSSYNEQFF. Complete variable domain (other parts from reference TRBV18 and TRBJ2-1): NAGVMQNPRHLVRRRGQEARLRCSPMKGHSHVYWYRQLPEEGLKFMVYLQKENIIDESGMPKERFSAEFPKEGPSILRIQQVVRGDSAAYFCASSPQLQGSSYNEQFFGPGTRLTVL.

The CDR3 loop is CASIQRPGGQGISGNTIYF. CDR3 DNA sequence: TGTGCCAGCATTCAAAGGCCGGGGGGACAGGGCATCTCTGGAAACACCATATATTTT. The chain is built from TRBV6-9 and TRBJ1-3; TRBD1 aligns across 9 bases. The CDR3 is 19 amino acids. CDR1 is MNHGY and CDR2 is SVAAGI in the germline V gene. The V gene end was trimmed by 7 bases and the J gene end by 0 bases; junction bases not matched to a gene: 16.

The V and J genes are TRBV5-5 and TRBJ1-1; D uncertain. The CDR3 extends over 11 amino acids. From germline, CDR1 is SGHKS and CDR2 YYEKEE (reference sequence). V lost 6 bases and J lost 2, with 5 bases in between. The CDR3 sequence is CASTVNTEAFF. The CDR3 DNA follows: TGTGCCAGCACGGTTAACACTGAAGCTTTCTTT.

In nucleotides, the CDR3 is TGTGCCAGCAGCGTCGGGACTAGCGGGAGGTCGGTCAATGAGCAGTTCTTC. This translates into CASSVGTSGRSVNEQFF. The chain links TRBV9 to TRBJ2-1, with 15 bases lining up with TRBD2. This CDR3 spans 17 amino acids. The V gene's germline CDR1 is SGDLS and CDR2 YYNGEE. The junction had 6 bases not matched to a gene; V was cut back by 2 bases and J by 6 bases.

CDR3 in amino acids: CASKPGDYQPQHF. CDR3 nucleotide sequence: TGTGCCAGCAAGCCAGGGGATTACCAGCCCCAGCATTTT. V and J are TRBV2 and TRBJ1-5; D is perhaps TRBD1 (6 bases). The CDR3 length is 13 residues. V dropped 7 bases and J dropped 7 bases, with 14 bases sitting between them. CDR1 is SNHLY and CDR2 is FYNNEI in the germline V gene.

The J gene is TRBJ2-7, the V gene TRBV4-1, with 7 bases identical to TRBD1. This CDR3 comprises 15 residues. The junction had 4 bases not matched to a gene; V was cut back by 0 bases and J by 2 bases. The germline V gene has CDR1 MGHRA and CDR2 YSYEKL. The CDR3 DNA is TGCGCCAGCAGCCAAGAACCAGGGGGACCCTACGAGCAGTACTTC. Protein: CASSQEPGGPYEQYF.

The gene calls are TRBV13 and TRBJ1-6, with 7 bases aligning to TRBD1. There are 17 residues in the CDR3. V was clipped by 2 bases and J by 1 base; unmatched bases: 5. The germline CDR1 and CDR2 sequences are PRHDT and FYEKMQ (reference sequence). The chain's CDR3 is CASSLRQGGSYNSPLHF. CDR3 nucleotide sequence: TGTGCCAGCAGCTTAAGACAGGGTGGATCCTATAATTCACCCCTCCACTTT. The full variable domain, in which reference TRBV13 and TRBJ1-6 provide the parts outside the CDR3, is AAGVIQSPRHLIKEKRETATLKCYPIPRHDTVYWYQQGPGQDPQFLISFYEKMQSDKGSIPDRFSAQQFSDYHSELNMSSLELGDSALYFCASSLRQGGSYNSPLHFGNGTRLTVT.

The chain carries TRBV7-2 and TRBJ2-7; TRBD1 aligns across 7 bases. Germline-derived CDR1 and CDR2 are SGHTA and FQGNSA. V was pared by 5 bases and J by 0 bases, with 4 bases of the junction left unmatched. This CDR3 region has 14 residues. The CDR3, as DNA: TGTGCCAGCAGCACCCGGACAGGCTCCTACGAGCAGTACTTC. This gives the protein CASSTRTGSYEQYF.

The chain recombines TRBV2 with TRBJ2-5, with TRBD1 identical over 7 bases. J gave up 3 bases and V 6 bases, and 7 bases lay outside the gene matches. The V gene's germline CDR1 is SNHLY and CDR2 FYNNEI. This CDR3 has 14 residues. The CDR3 spells CASSKNRGKETQYF. CDR3 DNA: TGTGCCAGCAGCAAAAACAGGGGAAAAGAGACCCAGTACTTC.

The chain combines TRBV2 with TRBJ1-4; TRBD1 might be the D (6 bases). The V and J ends lost 4 bases and 10 bases respectively, with 10 bases between them. This CDR3 has 12 residues. CDR1 is SNHLY and CDR2 is FYNNEI in the germline V gene. The CDR3 spells CASSGGGRKLFF. The CDR3 nucleotides read TGTGCCAGCAGTGGGGGGGGCCGAAAACTGTTTTTT.

The gene calls are TRBV5-1 and TRBJ2-7; possible D gene TRBD2, 6 bases. Trimming took off 0 bases at V and 3 bases at J, with 10 bases between the two ends. The CDR3 length is 14 residues. The germline gives CDR1 SGHRS, CDR2 YFSETQ. CDR3 bases: TGCGCCAGCAGCTTGGCGGTTAGCGGCTACGAGCAGTACTTC. It translates to CASSLAVSGYEQYF.

In this sample, this clone turned up once. The chain links TRBV28 to TRBJ2-3; 9 bases match TRBD1. V lost 5 bases and J lost 1; bases outside the gene matches: 7. Germline CDR1 reads MDHEN; CDR2 reads SYDVKM. The CDR3 sequence is 16 residues long. This CDR3 reads CASSHTGTGRTDTQYF. CDR3 coding DNA: TGTGCCAGCAGTCACACTGGGACAGGGCGCACAGATACGCAGTATTTT.

The CDR3 here is CASSLGWGGGYNEQFF. The DNA of the CDR3 is TGCGCCAGCAGCTTGGGATGGGGCGGGGGCTACAATGAGCAGTTCTTC. V gene TRBV5-1 combines with J gene TRBJ2-1; 7 nucleotides align to TRBD2. J lost 3 bases, V lost 0 bases, and 6 bases had no gene match. The CDR3 is 16 residues long. CDR1 and CDR2 (germline): SGHRS, YFSETQ.

V usage is TRBV5-1 and J usage is TRBJ2-3; D is possibly TRBD2 (6 bases). CDR1 and CDR2 (germline): SGHRS, YFSETQ. This CDR3 has 12 residues. Between the trimmed V and J ends, which lost 3 bases and 10 bases, there was a span of 12 bases. The CDR3 coding sequence is TGCGCCAGCAGCTCAACTAGCTGGGCGCAGTATTTT. This encodes CASSSTSWAQYF. Full variable domain (remainder filled in from reference TRBV5-1 and TRBJ2-3): KAGVTQTPRYLIKTRGQQVTLSCSPISGHRSVSWYQQTPGQGLQFLFEYFSETQRNKGNFPGRFSGRQFSNSRSEMNVSTLELGDSALYLCASSSTSWAQYFGPGTRLTVL.

This rearrangement joins TRBV5-1 to TRBJ2-7; D may be TRBD2 (6 bases). The CDR3 loop spans 13 amino acids. V lost 7 bases to trimming and J lost 0 bases, with 11 bases between them. Germline loops: CDR1 SGHRS, CDR2 YFSETQ. The CDR3 sequence: CASASASSYEQYF. DNA of the CDR3: TGCGCCAGCGCTAGCGCCAGCTCCTACGAGCAGTACTTC.

This chain joins TRBV13 and TRBJ2-1; D uncertain. Trimming pared 4 bases from V and 4 bases from J, leaving 17 bases between. The CDR3 is 16 residues long. Germline V gene sequence: CDR1 PRHDT, CDR2 FYEKMQ (reference sequence). Written as DNA, the CDR3 is TGTGCCAGCAGCTCCTCCCTAGACTCTCATTACAATGAGCAGTTCTTC. Protein product: CASSSSLDSHYNEQFF.

The sample holds one count of this clone. The chain links TRBV6-6 to TRBJ1-5; possible D gene TRBD1, 5 bases. Germline V lookup: CDR1 MNHNY, CDR2 SVGAGI (reference sequence). Trimming cost V 8 bases and J 5 bases, with 13 bases left between them. This CDR3 comprises 13 residues. The CDR3 DNA sequence: TGTGCCAGCCTCCAGGGCCTACATCAGCCCCAGCATTTT. Translating gives CASLQGLHQPQHF.

The sample holds one count of this clone. The CDR3 region has the DNA TGTGCCAGCAGCTTAGAGGGGACTAGTTGGGACAATGAGCAGTTCTTC. It is translated as CASSLEGTSWDNEQFF. V is TRBV11-2 and J is TRBJ2-1, with TRBD2 matching 8 bases. The V gene's germline CDR1 is SGHAT and CDR2 FQNNGV. Unmatched junction bases numbered 6, after V lost 0 bases and J lost 5 bases. There are 16 residues in the CDR3.